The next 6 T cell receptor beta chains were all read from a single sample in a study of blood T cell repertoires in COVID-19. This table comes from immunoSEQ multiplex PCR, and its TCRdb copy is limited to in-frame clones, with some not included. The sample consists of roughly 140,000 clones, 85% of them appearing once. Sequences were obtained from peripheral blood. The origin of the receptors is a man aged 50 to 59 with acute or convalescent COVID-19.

CDR3 nucleotides: TGTGCCAGCAGCTTAGATCATCGGGGTGGCGAGCAGTACTTC. Encoded protein: CASSLDHRGGEQYF. This rearrangement joins TRBV11-3 to TRBJ2-7, with a possible D match to TRBD2 (5 bases). This CDR3 spans 14 amino acids. Per germline, CDR1 SGHNT and CDR2 YENEEA. Trimming took off 0 bases at V and 6 bases at J, with 12 bases between the two ends.

The CDR3 reads CASSSGTGEGGYTF. The CDR3 coding sequence is TGTGCCAGCAGCTCCGGGACAGGGGAGGGTGGCTACACCTTC. This sequence joins TRBV11-3 and TRBJ1-2, with 10 bases identical to TRBD1. Losses at the gene ends were 4 bases for V and 7 bases for J; bases not matched to a gene: 6. This CDR3 has 14 amino acids. Germline CDR1 reads SGHNT; CDR2 reads YENEEA.

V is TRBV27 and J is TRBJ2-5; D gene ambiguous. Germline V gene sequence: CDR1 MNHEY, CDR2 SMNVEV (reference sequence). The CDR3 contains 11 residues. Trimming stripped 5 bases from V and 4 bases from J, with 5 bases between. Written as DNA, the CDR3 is TGTGCCAGCAGTCTCGGAGAGACCCAGTACTTC. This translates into CASSLGETQYF.

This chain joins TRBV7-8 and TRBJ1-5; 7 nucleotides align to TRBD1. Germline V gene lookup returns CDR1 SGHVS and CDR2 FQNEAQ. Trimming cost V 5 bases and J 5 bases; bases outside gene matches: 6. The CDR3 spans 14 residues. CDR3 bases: TGTGCCAGCAGCGGACGGGACAGATATCAGCCCCAGCATTTT. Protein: CASSGRDRYQPQHF.

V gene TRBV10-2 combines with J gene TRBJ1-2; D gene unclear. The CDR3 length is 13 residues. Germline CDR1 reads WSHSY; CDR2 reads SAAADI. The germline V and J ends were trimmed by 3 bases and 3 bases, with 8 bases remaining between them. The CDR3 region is CASSETGYYGYTF. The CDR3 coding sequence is TGCGCCAGCAGTGAAACCGGGTACTATGGCTACACCTTC.

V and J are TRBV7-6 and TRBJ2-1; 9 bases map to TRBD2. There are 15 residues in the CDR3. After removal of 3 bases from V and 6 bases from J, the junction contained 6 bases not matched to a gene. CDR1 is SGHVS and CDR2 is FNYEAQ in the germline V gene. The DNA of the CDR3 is TGTGCCAGCAGCTTCACGGCGGGAGGGCCCAATGAGCAGTTCTTC. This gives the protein CASSFTAGGPNEQFF.